Included here is one T cell receptor beta chain sequence, with context. The antigen is unknown. A much larger clonotype is one base distant, so this may be a read error. This entry comes from a study of tumor and adjacent non-tumor tissue in lung cancer. Study details: Patients were aged roughly 30 to 76, fewer than twelve men and about 5 women, stage I to III. Samples averaged around 4 million productive TCRbeta reads each.

Notes on the study in general: Top 100 clones took a larger repertoire share in normal lung.

Three rounds of nested PCR, following a modified ARM-PCR protocol, produced the TCRbeta library. One entry per CDR3 protein results from TCRdb running MiXCR on the multiplex PCR reads. Among 60,000 to 70,000 distinct CDR3 sequences listed, around 80% were seen once. Trimming took off 6 bases at V and 1 base at J, with 12 bases between the two ends. The CDR3 contains 13 residues. Germline loops: CDR1 DFQATT, CDR2 SNEGSKA (reference sequence). This sample's RNA came from whole unsorted tissue. Distant lung tissue was collected more than 3 cm away from the tumor edge. Between August and November 2014, newly diagnosed, chemotherapy-naive lung cancer patients underwent thoracic surgery in China.

The chain combines TRBV20-1 with TRBJ2-5, with D possibly being TRBD1 or TRBD2 (5 bases each). This TCR was recovered from a man aged 60 to 75 with non-small cell lung cancer. The sample comprised distant non-tumor lung tissue. This CDR3 reads CSALLRGQETQYF. DNA of the CDR3: TGCAGTGCCCTCTTGAGGGGCCAAGAGACCCAGTACTTC.